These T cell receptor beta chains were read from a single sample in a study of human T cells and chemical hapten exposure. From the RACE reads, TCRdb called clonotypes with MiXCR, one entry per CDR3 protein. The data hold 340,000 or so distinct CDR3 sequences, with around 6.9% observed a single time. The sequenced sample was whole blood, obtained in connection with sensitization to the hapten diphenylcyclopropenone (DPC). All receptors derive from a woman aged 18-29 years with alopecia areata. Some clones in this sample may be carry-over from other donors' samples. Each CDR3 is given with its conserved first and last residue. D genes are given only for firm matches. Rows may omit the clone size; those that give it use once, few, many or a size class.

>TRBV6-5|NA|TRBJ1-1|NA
CASRGQLDAEAFF
TGTGCCAGCAGAGGTCAGTTGGACGCTGAAGCTTTCTTT
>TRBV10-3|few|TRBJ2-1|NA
CAISAQNNEQFF
TGTGCCATCAGTGCTCAAAACAATGAGCAGTTCTTC
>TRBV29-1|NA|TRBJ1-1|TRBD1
CSGDRETMNTEAFF
TGCAGCGGGGACAGGGAGACCATGAACACTGAAGCTTTCTTT
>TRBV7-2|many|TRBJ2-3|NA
CASSPDERGWTDTQYF
TGTGCCAGCAGCCCGGACGAGAGAGGATGGACAGATACGCAGTATTTT
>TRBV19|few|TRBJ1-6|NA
CASRQVDNSPLHF
TGTGCCAGCAGACAGGTTGATAATTCACCCCTCCACTTT
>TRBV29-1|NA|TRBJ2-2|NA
CSVVIPDGGSTGELFF
TGCAGCGTTGTGATTCCCGACGGCGGTTCCACCGGGGAGCTGTTTTTT
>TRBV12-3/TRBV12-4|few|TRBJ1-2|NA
CASSLLGNYGYTF
TGTGCCAGCAGTTTATTGGGAAATTATGGCTACACCTTC
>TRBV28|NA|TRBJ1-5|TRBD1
CASSPRGQGGQPQHF
TGTGCCAGCAGTCCCCGGGGACAGGGGGGACAGCCCCAGCATTTT
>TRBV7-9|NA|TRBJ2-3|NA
CASSSGPISDDTDTQYF
TGTGCCAGCAGCTCCGGACCGATTAGTGACGACACAGATACGCAGTATTTT
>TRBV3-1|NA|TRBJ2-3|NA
CASSHPHRGAVTDTQYF
TGTGCCAGCAGCCACCCTCATAGGGGGGCCGTCACAGATACGCAGTATTTT
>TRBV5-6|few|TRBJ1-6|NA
CASSHSGGSNSPLHF
TGTGCCAGCAGTCATTCGGGGGGGAGCAATTCACCCCTCCACTTT
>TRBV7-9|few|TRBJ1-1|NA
CASSPTVFGEAFF
TGTGCCAGCAGCCCGACAGTCTTCGGTGAAGCTTTCTTT
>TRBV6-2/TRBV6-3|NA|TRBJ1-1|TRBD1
CASSSTSTGLDTEAFF
TGTGCCAGCAGTTCCACATCGACAGGGCTGGACACTGAAGCTTTCTTT
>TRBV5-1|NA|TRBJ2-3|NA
CASSFTANQQYF
TGCGCCAGCAGCTTCACTGCTAATCAGCAGTATTTT
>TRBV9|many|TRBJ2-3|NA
CASSVYRLQWAQYF
TGTGCCAGCAGCGTATACAGGCTACAGTGGGCGCAGTATTTT
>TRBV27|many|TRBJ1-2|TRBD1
CASSITGGVNYGYTF
TGTGCCAGCAGTATCACAGGGGGTGTAAACTATGGCTACACCTTC
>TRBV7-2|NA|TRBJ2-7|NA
CASSLRPGGGTYEQYF
TGTGCCAGCAGCTTAAGGCCGGGCGGAGGTACCTACGAGCAGTACTTC
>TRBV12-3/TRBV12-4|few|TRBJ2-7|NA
CASKVGRYEQYF
TGTGCCAGCAAGGTGGGAAGATACGAGCAGTACTTC
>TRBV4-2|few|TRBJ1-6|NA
CASSQDQGRGESPLHF
TGTGCCAGCAGCCAAGATCAGGGGCGGGGGGAATCACCCCTCCACTTT
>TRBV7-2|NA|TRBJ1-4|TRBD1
CASGTGGDEKLFF
TGTGCCAGTGGTACAGGGGGCGATGAAAAACTGTTTTTT
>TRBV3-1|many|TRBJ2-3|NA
CASRDFTDTQYF
TGTGCCAGCAGGGACTTCACAGATACGCAGTATTTT
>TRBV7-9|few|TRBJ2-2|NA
CASRSRDLNTGELFF
TGTGCCAGCAGATCCCGGGACCTTAACACCGGGGAGCTGTTTTTT